The next 18 T cell receptor beta chains were all read from a single sample in a study of blood T cell repertoires in COVID-19. Repertoires were generated with immunoSEQ multiplex PCR, while TCRdb's copy carries only in-frame clones and drops some. This table holds around 110,000 clones, less than 85% found once. Sequenced material: peripheral blood. The receptors derive from a woman aged 55-70 years with acute or convalescent COVID-19.

The chain recombines TRBV3-1 (or the pseudogene TRBV3-2) with TRBJ1-6; D gene ambiguous. The CDR3 loop spans 12 amino acids. Between the trimmed V and J ends, which lost 4 bases and 10 bases, there was a span of 8 bases. Per the germline V gene, CDR1 is LGHDT and CDR2 is YNNKEL (reference sequence). The CDR3 coding sequence is TGTGCCAGCAGCCGAGGAGGGTCACCCCTCCACTTT. Protein product: CASSRGGSPLHF.

The J gene is TRBJ1-5, the V gene TRBV6-5; D is unclear. Trimming pared 10 bases from V and 0 bases from J, leaving 16 bases between. The CDR3 is 15 amino acids. CDR1 and CDR2 from the germline V gene are MNHEY and SVGAGI. CDR3 coding DNA: TGTGCCACTCGATTTTGGACTGGTAGCAATCAGCCCCAGCATTTT. Its protein product is CATRFWTGSNQPQHF.

V gene TRBV20-1 combines with J gene TRBJ1-1; no clear D. This CDR3 has 11 amino acids. Trimming took off 5 bases at V and 6 bases at J, with 10 bases between the two ends. Germline CDR1 DFQATT, CDR2 SNEGSKA (reference sequence). The chain's CDR3 is CSASQRPEAFF. The CDR3 nucleotides are TGCAGTGCTTCGCAGCGTCCTGAAGCTTTCTTT.

The chain combines TRBV7-9 with TRBJ2-2; 8 bases fit TRBD2. Germline V gene sequence: CDR1 SEHNR, CDR2 FQNEAQ (reference sequence). V shed 5 bases, J shed 6 bases, and the junction held 5 bases outside the gene matches. This CDR3 comprises 14 residues. The CDR3: CASSPGLAAGELFF. The CDR3 nucleotides are TGTGCCAGCAGCCCTGGACTAGCCGCCGGGGAGCTGTTTTTT.

The table lists this clone with a count of one. The V and J genes are TRBV5-6 and TRBJ2-2; no firm D call. Looked up from germline, CDR1 is SGHDT and CDR2 is YYEEEE. This CDR3 contains 14 residues. V was clipped by 2 bases and J by 0 bases, with 5 bases between them. The CDR3 bases are TGTGCCAGCAGCTTCTTCGCGAACACCGGGGAGCTGTTTTTT. It codes for CASSFFANTGELFF.

V usage is TRBV28 and J usage is TRBJ1-1; perhaps TRBD1 as D (6 bases). CDR1 is MDHEN and CDR2 is SYDVKM in the germline V gene. Deletions cut 5 bases from V and 5 bases from J, with 9 bases between. The CDR3 consists of 12 residues. In DNA form, the CDR3 reads TGTGCCAGCAGTCTCAGGGGAACTGAAGCTTTCTTT. Translated: CASSLRGTEAFF.

This sequence joins TRBV7-2 and TRBJ2-2; possible D gene TRBD1, 5 bases. V was pared by 3 bases and J by 0 bases, with 11 bases between. Per germline, CDR1 SGHTA and CDR2 FQGNSA. The CDR3 totals 16 residues. The CDR3 protein is CASSFGGQTNTGELFF. The CDR3 DNA sequence: TGTGCCAGCAGCTTCGGTGGACAAACGAACACCGGGGAGCTGTTTTTT.

This rearrangement joins TRBV30 to TRBJ1-1; TRBD1 might be the D (6 bases). The CDR3 runs to 13 residues. The germline CDR1 and CDR2 sequences are GTSNPN and SVGIG (reference sequence). Trimming left V 5 bases short and J 1 base short, with 11 bases between. The CDR3 spells CAWDRSSNTEAFF. The CDR3 region has the DNA TGTGCCTGGGACAGGTCGTCGAACACTGAAGCTTTCTTT.

CDR3 sequence (DNA): TGTGCCAGCAGTTCCGTAACGGGGAGGGGGACCGGGGAGCTGTTTTTT. Translation gives CASSSVTGRGTGELFF. The V call is TRBV27, the J call TRBJ2-2, with D possibly TRBD2 on 7 matching bases. CDR1 and CDR2 (germline): MNHEY, SMNVEV (reference sequence). The CDR3 is 16 residues long. V was pared by 4 bases and J by 5 bases, with 17 bases between.

The chain is built from TRBV19 and TRBJ1-2; D is unclear. The CDR3 loop spans 15 amino acids. The germline V gene has CDR1 LNHDA and CDR2 SQIVND (reference sequence). The V end lost 2 bases, the J end lost 1 base, and 11 bases lay between the germline ends. CDR3 in amino acids: CASSIQLAINYGYTF. The CDR3, as DNA: TGTGCCAGTAGTATACAGCTAGCTATTAACTATGGCTACACCTTC.

The V gene is TRBV15, the J gene TRBJ1-4, with TRBD1 matching over 7 bases. CDR1 is LNHNV and CDR2 is YYDKDF in the germline V gene (reference sequence). The CDR3 has 16 amino acids. V dropped 4 bases and J dropped 7; count of bases not matched to a gene: 12. The chain's CDR3 is CATSIPRGTDAEKLFF. Written as DNA, the CDR3 is TGTGCCACCAGCATACCACGGGGGACAGATGCTGAAAAACTGTTTTTT.

The gene calls are TRBV30 and TRBJ2-3; a weak D match, TRBD2 (6 bases). CDR3 size: 13 residues. Germline V gene sequence: CDR1 GTSNPN, CDR2 SVGIG (reference sequence). V was trimmed by 3 bases and J by 3 bases, leaving 10 bases between them. As DNA, the CDR3 is TGTGCCTGGAGCGAGCTAGCGACAGATACGCAGTATTTT. Translating gives CAWSELATDTQYF.

In this sample, this clone turned up a few times. This rearrangement joins TRBV7-9 to TRBJ2-5, with 7 bases aligning to TRBD2. V was clipped by 1 base and J by 7 bases; unmatched bases: 3. The CDR3 loop spans 13 amino acids. Germline V gives CDR1 SEHNR, CDR2 FQNEAQ (reference sequence). The CDR3 DNA is TGTGCCAGCAGCTTAGAGGCGGGAGCGACCCAGTACTTC. This gives the protein CASSLEAGATQYF.

The rearrangement joins TRBV9 to TRBJ1-3, with 7 nucleotides matching TRBD1. Looked up from germline, CDR1 is SGDLS and CDR2 is YYNGEE. This CDR3 has 16 amino acids. The ends lost 3 bases at V and 0 bases at J; junction bases unmatched: 6. Written as DNA, the CDR3 is TGTGCCAGCAGCGGACAGGGTTTCTCCTCTGGAAACACCATATATTTT. Translation gives CASSGQGFSSGNTIYF. Full variable domain (remainder filled in from reference TRBV9 and TRBJ1-3): DSGVTQTPKHLITATGQRVTLRCSPRSGDLSVYWYQQSLDQGLQFLIQYYNGEERAKGNILERFSAQQFPDLHSELNLSSLELGDSALYFCASSGQGFSSGNTIYFGEGSWLTVV.

The rearrangement uses TRBV5-1 and TRBJ1-1; possible D gene TRBD1, 5 bases. Germline assignment: CDR1 SGHRS and CDR2 YFSETQ. The V gene lost 3 bases and the J gene lost 4 bases, with 10 bases spanning the gap. The CDR3 has 13 residues. This chain's CDR3 is CASSSGGSTEAFF. CDR3 DNA sequence: TGCGCCAGCAGCTCGGGGGGGAGCACTGAAGCTTTCTTT. Drawing the rest from reference TRBV5-1 and TRBJ1-1, the complete variable domain is KAGVTQTPRYLIKTRGQQVTLSCSPISGHRSVSWYQQTPGQGLQFLFEYFSETQRNKGNFPGRFSGRQFSNSRSEMNVSTLELGDSALYLCASSSGGSTEAFFGQGTRLTVV.

Comments on this clone: Other nucleotide sequences in the sample specify the same CDR3. This chain joins TRBV27 and TRBJ2-7, with TRBD1 matching 7 bases. Germline assignment: CDR1 MNHEY and CDR2 SMNVEV (reference sequence). With 6 bases clipped from V and 1 base from J, the junction kept 3 bases outside the gene matches. The CDR3 extends over 13 amino acids. The CDR3 DNA reads TGTGCCAGCAGACGACAGGGTTCCTACGAGCAGTACTTC. Its translation: CASRRQGSYEQYF.

The chain has TRBV5-1 and TRBJ1-1; no firm D call. Per the germline V gene, CDR1 is SGHRS and CDR2 is YFSETQ. Trimming pared 2 bases from V and 1 base from J, leaving 12 bases between. This CDR3 contains 15 residues. DNA of the CDR3: TGCGCCAGCAGCTTACGGGGATCGGGGAACACTGAAGCTTTCTTT. The encoded protein is CASSLRGSGNTEAFF.

There are a few counts of this clone. The V gene is TRBV15, the J gene TRBJ1-5, with D possibly matching TRBD1 (5 bases). Germline-derived CDR1 and CDR2 are LNHNV and YYDKDF (reference sequence). V gave up 1 base and J gave up 3 bases, with 19 bases separating them. The CDR3 is made up of 18 amino acids. The CDR3 DNA sequence: TGTGCCACCAGCAGAGGAAGGGTAGGCCCGGGGGACAATCAGCCCCAGCATTTT. Its protein is CATSRGRVGPGDNQPQHF.